This T cell receptor (beta chain) is drawn from a study of cytomegalovirus exposure and HLA in healthy donors (dated by TCRdb to the late 2010s). Broadly, across the study: The roughly 670 repertoires of the first cohort and the roughly 120 validation repertoires were produced on the same platform, according to a later analysis. Along with the roughly 710-subject first cohort, a separate validation cohort of over 90 different subjects was used. The aim of the study was to test whether cataloging public T cell receptors could identify signatures of past pathogen exposure. High-throughput TCR immunosequencing, statistical association of individual TCRs with disease status, and machine learning were combined to predict cytomegalovirus infection status.

Donors formed part of the validation cohort, which comprised some 120 subjects and was distinct from the first cohort of under 800 subjects. Via the germline V gene (reference sequence), CDR1 is MNHNY and CDR2 SVGAGI. The CDR3 spans 16 residues, from the cysteine through the phenylalanine. Only the CDR3 portion is preserved as DNA: 48 bases, with reading frame beginning at the first base. V is pared back by 6 bases and J by 3 bases, with 20 bases lying between the germline termini. Study-wide findings and limitations: The authors suggested that the approach could potentially be extended to other disease states and immunological phenotypes. A later analysis lacked HLA typing for the validation cohort, so it scored co-occurrence in that cohort across all 110 or so repertoires. The study listed 150 to 200 TCR beta chains as associated with cytomegalovirus. In both the original and validation cohorts, the classifier was reported to diagnose cytomegalovirus status with high specificity and sensitivity. While some public TCRs were present in many individuals, most TCR sequences turned up only very rarely across donors. In a later analysis, TCRs clustered in the first cohort were found to also tend to co-occur in the 120 or so validation repertoires, with approximately 95% of cluster scores above 0. A few of the identified cytomegalovirus-associated TCR beta chains were confirmed in vitro to be specific for cytomegalovirus antigens.

The library was generated by the immunoSEQ multiplex PCR assay. Turning to the authors' computational methods: A statistical classification framework was built for diagnosing cytomegalovirus status from the catalog of TCR beta chain sequences. TCRdb mirrors the immuneACCESS table, restricted to in-frame sequences. Some clones are absent from its copies; in checked studies, under half trace to an unresolved V gene, and the reason for the others is unknown. V and J calls and clone size are given by that table; D and trimming were obtained from the DNA. Counted in this sample were over 250,000 clones; about 86% of them appeared once. The top ten clones comprise about 1% of the sample. As for this clone: The antigen this receptor binds is unknown. Per-nucleotide qualities are absent, and no much larger clonotype sits a single base away.

This sequence uses TRBV6-6 and TRBJ1-2; the D gene is not confidently resolved. The sequence was collected from a woman under 30 in good health and CMV-seronegative. Sequenced material: PBMCs. CDR3 protein: CASRALRTRRDYGYTF. In nucleotide form, the sequence is TGTGCCAGCAGAGCCCTAAGGACCAGGAGGGACTATGGCTACACCTTC.